The clone carrying this TCR beta chain was observed a few times. The antigen is undetermined. The germline gene is not matched at one end of the junction; a read error may be the cause. These data belong to a study of beta chain features in type 1 diabetes. Study context: Across every sample, around 98 million sorted cells were examined in total. Study conclusions and caveats: In cDNA sequencing, cells with high TCR expression could be over-represented.

TCRB transcripts that were expressed got sequenced, as all of the isolated RNA had been reverse transcribed. This table comes from immunoSEQ multiplex PCR, and its TCRdb copy is limited to in-frame clones, with some not included. The table records about 180,000 clones, about 13% of them present only once. Based on CD45RO/CCR7/CD25/CD127/CD95/CD27, CD4+ regulatory, stem cell-like memory, naive and central memory cells were sorted. The CDR3 is 12 residues long. CDR1 MNHNS and CDR2 SASEGT come from the germline V gene. V usage is TRBV6-1 and J usage is TRBJ2-3, with D uncertain. The TCR sequence derives from a young woman in good health. The sample consisted of central memory CD4+ T cells from blood. The CDR3 spells CAISESLDTQYF. Written as DNA, the CDR3 is TGTGCCATCAGTGAGTCGTTAGATACGCAGTATTTT.